The rows below give T cell receptor beta chains drawn from one sample of a study of cytomegalovirus exposure and HLA in healthy donors. Using immunoSEQ multiplex PCR, the repertoire was profiled, and TCRdb retains in-frame clones only, with some absent. The table has 70,000 to 90,000 clones, over 50% seen once. The sample taken for sequencing was PBMCs. These receptors were taken from a man in his forties in good health and CMV-seropositive. Both conserved end residues are part of each CDR3. D genes are given only for firm matches. Only some rows state a clone size, as once, few, many or a class for expanded clones.

>-|TRBV5-1|TRBJ2-1|TRBD2
TGCGCCAGCAGCTTGGATAGCGGGGCTCCCTACAATGAGCAGTTCTTC
CASSLDSGAPYNEQFF
>-|TRBV7-2|TRBJ2-5|TRBD2
TGTGCCAGCAGCTTGGGGACTAGCGGGATCCAGTACTTC
CASSLGTSGIQYF
>-|TRBV28|TRBJ1-1|TRBD1
TGTGCCAGCAGGCCTGGGACAGGGCTAACTGAAGCTTTCTTT
CASRPGTGLTEAFF
>-|TRBV7-8|TRBJ2-3|-
TGTGCCAGCAGCTTGGGAGCGAGAGCGGATACGCAGTATTTT
CASSLGARADTQYF
>-|TRBV10-3|TRBJ1-1|-
TGTGCCATCAGTGAAAGAGAGAACACTGAAGCTTTCTTT
CAISERENTEAFF
>-|TRBV6-4|TRBJ1-6|-
TGTGCCAGCAGTGACTCCAACAGCCCCCATTCACCCCTCCACTTT
CASSDSNSPHSPLHF
>-|TRBV25-1|TRBJ1-5|TRBD1
TGTGCCAGCGGGGGACAGGTGAGCAATCAGCCCCAGCATTTT
CASGGQVSNQPQHF
>-|TRBV30|TRBJ2-7|-
TGTGCCTGGAGTGTACAGCTGAACCACGAGCAGTACTTC
CAWSVQLNHEQYF
>-|TRBV7-2|TRBJ2-1|-
TGTGCCAGCAGCTTTCGGCGGCTCGGCTCCTACAATGAGCAGTTCTTC
CASSFRRLGSYNEQFF
>-|TRBV9|TRBJ1-6|-
TGTGCCAGCAGCGTAGGTCGCTATAATTCACCCCTCCACTTT
CASSVGRYNSPLHF
>-|TRBV5-4|TRBJ2-7|TRBD1
TGTGCCAGCAGCTTGGAGCAGGGGGCCTACGAGCAGTACTTC
CASSLEQGAYEQYF
>once|TRBV6-4|TRBJ2-1|TRBD2
TGTGCCAGCAGTGCGGCGGGGGAGTACAATGAGCAGTTCTTC
CASSAAGEYNEQFF
>-|TRBV7-8|TRBJ2-3|TRBD1
TGTGCCAGCAGGCACGGATCGACAGGGCATCGGACAGATACGCAGTATTTT
CASRHGSTGHRTDTQYF
>-|TRBV5-1|TRBJ1-5|TRBD1
TGCGCCAGCAGCTTGTTGGGACAGAACAATCAGCCCCAGCATTTT
CASSLLGQNNQPQHF
>few|TRBV7-2|TRBJ2-1|-
TGTGCCAGCAGCTTAGGGGGGGGCAGAGATGAGCAGTTCTTC
CASSLGGGRDEQFF